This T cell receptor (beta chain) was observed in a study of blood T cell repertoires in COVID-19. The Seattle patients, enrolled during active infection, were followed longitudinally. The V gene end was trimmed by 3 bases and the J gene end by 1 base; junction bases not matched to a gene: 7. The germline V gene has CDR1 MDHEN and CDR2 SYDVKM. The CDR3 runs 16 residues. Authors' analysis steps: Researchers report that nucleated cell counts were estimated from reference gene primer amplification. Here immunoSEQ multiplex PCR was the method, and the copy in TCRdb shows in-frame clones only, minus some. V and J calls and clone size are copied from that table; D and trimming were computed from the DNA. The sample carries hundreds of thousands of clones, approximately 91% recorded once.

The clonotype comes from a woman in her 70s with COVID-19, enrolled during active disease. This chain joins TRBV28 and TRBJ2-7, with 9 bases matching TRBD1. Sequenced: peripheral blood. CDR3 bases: TGTGCCAGCAGTTTCTCGGACAGGGGACTTTCCTACGAGCAGTACTTC. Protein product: CASSFSDRGLSYEQYF.